The 10 T cell receptor beta chains reported below all come from one sample, sequenced in a study of T cells in Graves' hyperthyroidism and ophthalmopathy (dated by TCRdb to the late 2010s). The method behind the library was multiplex PCR. Sequencing was carried out with an Illumina HiSeq 2000. The TCR beta CDR3 regions were amplified from RNA transcripts. For the first round of RT-PCR on the TCR CDR3, the HTBI primer set was used together with the Qiagen OneStep RT-PCR kit. The public reads were run again by TCRdb, first through fastp at Q25 and then through MiXCR, and only productive beta chains were kept. Each CDR3 protein gets just one entry, which takes the most common genes and DNA from the rows behind it. The sample contains around 600,000 distinct CDR3 sequences, approximately 42% of them found a single time. 6.5% to 9% of the sample comes from the top ten. Sequenced sample: peripheral blood or thyroid tissue (not recorded which). The receptors here all came from an adult man with Graves' disease, either hyperthyroidism or ophthalmopathy (not recorded which).

The sample holds a few counts of this clonotype. The chain joins TRBV5-1 to TRBJ2-5; 9 bases are a match to TRBD2. Germline V gene lookup returns CDR1 SGHRS and CDR2 YFSETQ. V was pared by 2 bases and J by 4 bases, with 6 bases of the junction left unmatched. The CDR3 has 15 amino acids. The CDR3 sequence: CASSFLGLAGETQYF. The CDR3 bases are TGCGCCAGCAGCTTTTTGGGACTAGCAGGAGAGACCCAGTACTTC.

The CDR3 region is CASSFLGMSNGYTF. The DNA for the CDR3 is TGTGCCAGCAGCTTTTTGGGGATGTCGAATGGCTACACCTTC. V gene TRBV5-4 combines with J gene TRBJ1-2; D not certain. Trimming took 2 bases from V and 6 from J, leaving 14 bases between them. Germline CDR1 and CDR2: SGHNT and YYREEE (reference sequence). The CDR3 sequence is 14 residues long.

The chain uses TRBV7-2 and TRBJ2-6, with TRBD1 as a possible D gene (5 bases). CDR1 is SGHTA, CDR2 FQGNSA, per germline. There are 16 residues in the CDR3. Trimming cost V 3 bases and J 1 base, with 10 bases left between them. CDR3 amino acids: CASSFWQGSGANVLTF. The CDR3 DNA follows: TGTGCCAGCAGCTTTTGGCAGGGATCTGGGGCCAACGTCCTGACTTTC.

V usage is TRBV7-2 and J usage is TRBJ1-1; D not certain. The CDR3 is 14 amino acids. Trimming took 5 bases from V and 1 from J, leaving 11 bases between them. Germline V gene sequence: CDR1 SGHTA, CDR2 FQGNSA. The CDR3 nucleotides read TGTGCCAGCAGCCCAGGCGACAAGAACACTGAAGCTTTCTTT. It encodes CASSPGDKNTEAFF.

The chain uses TRBV7-8 and TRBJ2-7, with D possibly being TRBD1 or TRBD2 (5 bases each). Germline V gene lookup returns CDR1 SGHVS and CDR2 FQNEAQ. The CDR3 is 14 amino acids. Trimming left V 3 bases short and J 2 bases short, with 11 bases between. The CDR3 coding sequence is TGTGCCAGCAGCTTTGGGGGAATCCCCTACGAGCAGTACTTC. It translates to CASSFGGIPYEQYF.

This clonotype appeared many times. The V call is TRBV24-1, the J call TRBJ1-5; 7 nucleotides line up with TRBD1. CDR3 length: 15 residues. The germline gives CDR1 KGHDR, CDR2 SFDVKD. The V gene end was trimmed by 2 bases and the J gene end by 3 bases; junction bases not matched to a gene: 3. The CDR3 region is CATSDWDRPNQPQHF. CDR3 DNA sequence: TGTGCCACCAGTGATTGGGACAGACCCAATCAGCCCCAGCATTTT.

The chain links TRBV29-1 to TRBJ2-7; D is undetermined. Deletions cut 2 bases from V and 4 bases from J, with 12 bases between. This CDR3 is 13 amino acids long. Germline lookup yields CDR1 SQVTM and CDR2 ANQGSEA. CDR3 in DNA: TGCAGCGTTGAATTCCTAACAAGTTACGAGCAGTACTTC. It translates to CSVEFLTSYEQYF.

The chain recombines TRBV11-2 with TRBJ1-3; 9 nucleotides match TRBD1. This CDR3 has 15 amino acids. Germline V gene lookup returns CDR1 SGHAT and CDR2 FQNNGV. J was trimmed by 8 bases and V by 1 base; bases with no gene match: 6. CDR3 protein: CASSLVSRTGDTIYF. The CDR3, as DNA: TGTGCCAGCAGCTTAGTTTCCCGGACAGGGGACACCATATATTTT. Supplemented by reference TRBV11-2 and TRBJ1-3, the full variable domain reads EAGVAQSPRYKIIEKRQSVAFWCNPISGHATLYWYQQILGQGPKLLIQFQNNGVVDDSQLPKDRFSAERLKGVDSTLKIQPAKLEDSAVYLCASSLVSRTGDTIYFGEGSWLTVV.

The rearrangement joins TRBV2 to TRBJ1-6; maybe TRBD1 (5 bases). The V end was cut by 0 bases, the J end by 9 bases, with 12 bases between. Germline CDR1 and CDR2: SNHLY and FYNNEI. The CDR3 totals 15 residues. The chain's CDR3 is CASSEASGGGSPLHF. In DNA form, the CDR3 reads TGTGCCAGCAGTGAAGCATCTGGGGGGGGTTCACCCCTCCACTTT.

Ten or more counts support this clonotype. The gene calls are TRBV2 and TRBJ2-7, with D tentatively TRBD2 (5 bases). Per germline, CDR1 SNHLY and CDR2 FYNNEI. The CDR3 length is 12 residues. Deletions cut 7 bases from V and 7 bases from J, with 14 bases between. Here the CDR3 reads CASMKDLREQYF. The DNA for the CDR3 is TGTGCCAGCATGAAGGACTTGAGGGAGCAGTACTTC.